The table lists the clone carrying this T cell receptor beta chain with many counts. RNA transcripts served as template for amplifying TCR beta CDR3 sequences. HTBI primers were employed in first-round RT-PCR, then a second-round multiplex PCR followed. One entry per CDR3 protein, called by TCRdb with MiXCR from the multiplex PCR reads. The sample has about 660,000 distinct CDR3 sequences, about 40% seen once. The entry originates in a study of Graves' ophthalmopathy and Graves' hyperthyroidism. Germline-derived CDR1 and CDR2 are SEHNR and FQNEAQ (reference sequence). J gave up 6 bases and V 7 bases, and 8 bases lay outside the gene matches. The length of the CDR3 is 14 residues.

The TCR comes from an adult man with Graves' ophthalmopathy. The sequenced sample was peripheral blood. The chain joins TRBV7-9 to TRBJ2-2; TRBD1 matches at 7 bases. CDR3 bases: TGTGCCAGCAACGACAGGGTGGAGGCCGGGGAGCTGTTTTTT. It yields the protein CASNDRVEAGELFF.